This T cell receptor (beta chain) was profiled in a study of control samples from healthy donors and cancer patients. TCRdb's table, derived via immunoSEQ multiplex PCR, lists solely in-frame clones and lacks some. The repertoire holds about 59,000 clones, with roughly 90% as singletons. CDR1 and CDR2 (germline): KGHSH, LQKENI. V lost 3 bases to trimming and J lost 4 bases; unmatched junction nucleotides: 13. The CDR3 contains 17 residues. Sequencing was performed on PBMCs. The gene calls are TRBV18 and TRBJ2-7; 9 nucleotides line up with TRBD1. The clonotype comes from a man in his forties with colorectal cancer. The CDR3 protein is CASSPLWTGESSYEQYF. The CDR3 nucleotides are TGTGCCAGCTCACCCCTGTGGACAGGGGAAAGCTCATACGAGCAGTACTTC.